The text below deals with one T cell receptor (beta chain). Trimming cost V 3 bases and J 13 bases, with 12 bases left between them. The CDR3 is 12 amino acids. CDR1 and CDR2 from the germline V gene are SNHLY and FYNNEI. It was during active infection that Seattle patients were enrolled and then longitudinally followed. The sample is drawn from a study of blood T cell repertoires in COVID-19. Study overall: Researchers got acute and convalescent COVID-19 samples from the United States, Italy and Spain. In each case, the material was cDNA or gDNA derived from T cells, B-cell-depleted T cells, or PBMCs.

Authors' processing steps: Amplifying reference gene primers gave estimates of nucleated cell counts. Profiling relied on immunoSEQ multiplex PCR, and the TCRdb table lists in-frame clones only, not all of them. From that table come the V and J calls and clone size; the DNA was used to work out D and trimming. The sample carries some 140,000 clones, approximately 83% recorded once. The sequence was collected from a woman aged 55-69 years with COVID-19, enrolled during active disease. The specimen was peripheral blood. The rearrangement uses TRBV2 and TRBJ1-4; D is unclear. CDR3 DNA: TGTGCCAGCAGTGAGGAGGCCCGGCGACTGTTTTTT. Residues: CASSEEARRLFF.